This TCR beta chain was identified in a study of follicular helper T cells after annual influenza vaccination. This clone was picked up a small number of times. Data came from immunoSEQ multiplex PCR; TCRdb stores just in-frame clones and leaves some out. In the table there are about 15,000 clones, about 88% of which are singletons. Time point defined: 2014-2015 season, 7 days after vaccination. Sorted blood CD4 subsets were sequenced before and after adults received seasonal inactivated influenza vaccine. Non-naive CD4+CXCR5+PD-1+ cTfh were sorted into ICOS+CD38+ and ICOS-CD38- fractions. Sequenced material: CXCR5+ CD38- circulating T follicular helper cells from blood, taken 7 days after influenza vaccination. Specified subset: circulating Tfh, non-naive CD4+CXCR5+PD-1+ (ICOS+CD38+ or ICOS-CD38-). This TCR was sampled from an adult who received the influenza vaccine.

CDR3 in amino acids: CASSRGGIYEQYF. The DNA of the CDR3 is TGCGCCAGCAGCCGTGGGGGGATCTACGAGCAGTACTTC. The chain recombines TRBV4-1 with TRBJ2-7; D is possibly TRBD2 (6 bases). Deletions cut 4 bases from V and 3 bases from J, with 10 bases between. This CDR3 is 13 amino acids long. Germline loops: CDR1 MGHRA, CDR2 YSYEKL.